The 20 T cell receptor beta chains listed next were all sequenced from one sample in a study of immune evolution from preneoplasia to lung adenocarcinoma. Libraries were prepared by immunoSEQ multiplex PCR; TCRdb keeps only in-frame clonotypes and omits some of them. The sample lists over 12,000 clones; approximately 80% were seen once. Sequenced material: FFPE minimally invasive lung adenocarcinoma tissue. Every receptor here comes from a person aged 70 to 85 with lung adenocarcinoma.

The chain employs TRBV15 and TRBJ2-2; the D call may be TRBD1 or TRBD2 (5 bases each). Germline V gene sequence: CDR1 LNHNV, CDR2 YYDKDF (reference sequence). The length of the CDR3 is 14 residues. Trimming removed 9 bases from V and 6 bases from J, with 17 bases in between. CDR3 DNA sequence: TGTGCCACGGGGACGGAGAGGTTGTCCGGGGAGCTGTTTTTT. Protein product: CATGTERLSGELFF.

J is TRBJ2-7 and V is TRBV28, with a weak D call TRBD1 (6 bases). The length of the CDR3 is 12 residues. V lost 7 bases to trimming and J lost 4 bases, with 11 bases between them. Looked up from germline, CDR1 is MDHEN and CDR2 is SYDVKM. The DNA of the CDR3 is TGTGCCAGCATCAACCAGGGGTACGAGCAGTACTTC. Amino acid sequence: CASINQGYEQYF.

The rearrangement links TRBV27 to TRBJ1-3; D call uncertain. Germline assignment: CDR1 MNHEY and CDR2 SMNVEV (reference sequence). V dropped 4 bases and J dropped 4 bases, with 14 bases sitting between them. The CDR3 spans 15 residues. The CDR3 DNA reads TGTGCCAGCAGTTACGGCAACCCAATCGGAAACACCATATATTTT. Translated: CASSYGNPIGNTIYF.

The CDR3 nucleotides read TGTGCCAGCAGTGAACCCGGACTAGTGGCCTACGAGCAGTACTTC. This sequence encodes CASSEPGLVAYEQYF. The chain links TRBV6-1 to TRBJ2-7, with 7 bases lining up with TRBD2. This CDR3 has 15 residues. V dropped 2 bases and J dropped 2; count of bases not matched to a gene: 6. Germline CDR1 MNHNS, CDR2 SASEGT.

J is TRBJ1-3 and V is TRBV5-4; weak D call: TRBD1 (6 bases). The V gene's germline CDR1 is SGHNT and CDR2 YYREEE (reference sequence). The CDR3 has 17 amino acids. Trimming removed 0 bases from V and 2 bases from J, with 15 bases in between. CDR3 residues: CASSLAAGAGAGNTIYF. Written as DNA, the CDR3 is TGTGCCAGCAGCTTGGCCGCCGGCGCAGGGGCTGGAAACACCATATATTTT.

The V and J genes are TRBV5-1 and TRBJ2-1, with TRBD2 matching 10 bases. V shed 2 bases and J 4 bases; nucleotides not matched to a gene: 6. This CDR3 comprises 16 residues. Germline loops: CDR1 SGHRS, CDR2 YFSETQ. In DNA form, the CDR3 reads TGCGCCAGCAGCTTAGGCAGCGGGGGGGCTTACAATGAGCAGTTCTTC. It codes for CASSLGSGGAYNEQFF.

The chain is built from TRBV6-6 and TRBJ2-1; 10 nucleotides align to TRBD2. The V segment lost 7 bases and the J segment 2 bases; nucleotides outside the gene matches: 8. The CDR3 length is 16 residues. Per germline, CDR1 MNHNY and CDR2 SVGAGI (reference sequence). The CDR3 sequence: CASTPGLAGAYNEQFF. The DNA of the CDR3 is TGTGCCAGCACCCCGGGGCTAGCGGGGGCCTACAATGAGCAGTTCTTC.

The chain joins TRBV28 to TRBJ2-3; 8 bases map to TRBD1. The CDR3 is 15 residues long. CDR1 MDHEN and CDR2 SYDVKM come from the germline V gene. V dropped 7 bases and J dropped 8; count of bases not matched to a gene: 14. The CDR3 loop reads CASKSGQGISSTQYF. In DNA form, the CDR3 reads TGTGCCAGCAAAAGCGGACAGGGTATTTCCAGTACGCAGTATTTT.

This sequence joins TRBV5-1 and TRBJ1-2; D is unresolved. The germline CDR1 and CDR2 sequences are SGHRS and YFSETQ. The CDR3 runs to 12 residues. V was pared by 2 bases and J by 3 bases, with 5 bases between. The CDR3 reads CASSFSDYGYTF. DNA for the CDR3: TGCGCCAGCAGCTTTTCCGACTATGGCTACACCTTC.

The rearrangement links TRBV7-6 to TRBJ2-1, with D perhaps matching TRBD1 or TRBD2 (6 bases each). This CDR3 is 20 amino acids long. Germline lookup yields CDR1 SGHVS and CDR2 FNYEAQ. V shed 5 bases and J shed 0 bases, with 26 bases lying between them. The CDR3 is CASSPRPSRGPTSSYNEQFF. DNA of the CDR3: TGTGCCAGCAGCCCACGCCCTAGCCGGGGGCCTACCAGCTCCTACAATGAGCAGTTCTTC.

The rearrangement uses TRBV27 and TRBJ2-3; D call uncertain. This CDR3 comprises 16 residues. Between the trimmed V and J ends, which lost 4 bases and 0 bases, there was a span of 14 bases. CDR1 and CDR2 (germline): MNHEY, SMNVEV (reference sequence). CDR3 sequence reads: CASSSLSNPSTDTQYF. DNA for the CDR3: TGTGCCAGCAGTTCACTCAGCAACCCTAGCACAGATACGCAGTATTTT.

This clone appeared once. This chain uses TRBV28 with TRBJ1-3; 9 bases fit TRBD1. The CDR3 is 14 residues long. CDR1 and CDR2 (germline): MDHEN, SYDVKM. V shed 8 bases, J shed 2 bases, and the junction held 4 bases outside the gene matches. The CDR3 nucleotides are TGTGCCAGCTGGGACAGGGCTGCTGGAAACACCATATATTTT. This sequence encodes CASWDRAAGNTIYF.

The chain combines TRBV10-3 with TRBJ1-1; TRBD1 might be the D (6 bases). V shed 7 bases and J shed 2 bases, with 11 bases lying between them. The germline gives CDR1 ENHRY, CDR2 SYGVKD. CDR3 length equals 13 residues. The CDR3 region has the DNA TGTGCCATCACAGGGGACACAAACACTGAAGCTTTCTTT. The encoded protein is CAITGDTNTEAFF.

This CDR3 reads CASSEGSGITLQYF. In DNA, the CDR3 is TGTGCCAGCAGTGAAGGGTCCGGAATCACTCTTCAGTACTTC. V usage is TRBV6-1 and J usage is TRBJ2-4, with unresolved D. Germline CDR1 reads MNHNS; CDR2 reads SASEGT. There are 14 residues in the CDR3. V shed 1 base and J shed 11 bases, with 15 bases lying between them.

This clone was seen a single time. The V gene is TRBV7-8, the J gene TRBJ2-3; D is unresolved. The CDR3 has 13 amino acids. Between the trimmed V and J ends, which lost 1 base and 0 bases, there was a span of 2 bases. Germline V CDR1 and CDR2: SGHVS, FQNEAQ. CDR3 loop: CASSLGSTDTQYF. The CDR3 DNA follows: TGTGCCAGCAGCTTAGGAAGCACAGATACGCAGTATTTT. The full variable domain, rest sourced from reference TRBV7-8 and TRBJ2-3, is GAGVSQSPRYKVAKRGQDVALRCDPISGHVSLFWYQQALGQGPEFLTYFQNEAQLDKSGLPSDRFFAERPEGSVSTLKIQRTQQEDSAVYLCASSLGSTDTQYFGPGTRLTVL.

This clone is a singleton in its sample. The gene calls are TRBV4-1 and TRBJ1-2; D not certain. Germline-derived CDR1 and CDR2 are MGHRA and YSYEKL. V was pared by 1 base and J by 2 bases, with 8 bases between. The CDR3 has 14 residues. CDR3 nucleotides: TGCGCCAGCAGCCAAGGACGGATCAACTATGGCTACACCTTC. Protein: CASSQGRINYGYTF.

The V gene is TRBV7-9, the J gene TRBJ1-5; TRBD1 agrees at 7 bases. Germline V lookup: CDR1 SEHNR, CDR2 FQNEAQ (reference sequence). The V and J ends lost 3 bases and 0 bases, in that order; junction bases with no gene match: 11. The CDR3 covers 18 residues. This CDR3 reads CASSFTPSTGNSNQPQHF. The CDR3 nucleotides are TGTGCCAGCAGCTTTACCCCATCGACAGGGAATAGCAATCAGCCCCAGCATTTT.

The CDR3 region is CASSLRGFGNQPQHF. CDR3 nucleotides: TGTGCCAGCAGTTTGCGGGGTTTCGGCAATCAGCCCCAGCATTTT. The chain is built from TRBV28 and TRBJ1-5; no reliable D call. V shed 3 bases and J shed 2 bases, with 11 bases lying between them. CDR1 is MDHEN, CDR2 SYDVKM, per germline. This CDR3 has 15 residues.

Here the CDR3 reads CASSSYLHSQNPYGYTF. In nucleotides, the CDR3 is TGTGCCAGCAGTTCCTACCTTCACAGCCAAAATCCCTATGGCTACACCTTC. The chain employs TRBV27 and TRBJ1-2, with D uncertain. The ends were cut back, 4 bases at V and 4 bases at J, with 22 bases in the middle. The length of the CDR3 is 17 residues. Germline assignment: CDR1 MNHEY and CDR2 SMNVEV (reference sequence).

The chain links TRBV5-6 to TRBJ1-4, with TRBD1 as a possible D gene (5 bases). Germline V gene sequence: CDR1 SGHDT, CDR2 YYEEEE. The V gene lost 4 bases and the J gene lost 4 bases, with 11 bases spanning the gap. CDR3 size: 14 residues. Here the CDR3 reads CASSLRAGNEKLFF. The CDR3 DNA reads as TGTGCCAGCAGCCTCAGGGCTGGTAATGAAAAACTGTTTTTT.